The sequence of this TCR beta chain was determined in a study of T cell responses to AZD1222 COVID-19 vaccine. Concerning this clone itself: Its antigen is not identified.

Broader study findings: Among vaccine-associated CD4 TCRs, coverage spanned spike, with dominance at 160-218 and 743-854. Repertoire sampling occurred only after the peak T cell response. The donor cohort was predominantly white British with a female majority, and clonal diversity may have been underestimated.

Profiling relied on immunoSEQ multiplex PCR, and the TCRdb table lists in-frame clones only, not all of them. This table has 75,000 to 100,000 clones, roughly 88% appearing once. CDR3 size: 14 residues. V lost 4 bases and J lost 4, with 13 bases in between. The V gene's germline CDR1 is SGHTA and CDR2 FQGNSA. The V call is TRBV7-2, the J call TRBJ1-1, with D tentatively TRBD1 (5 bases). Source: peripheral blood, taken on day 0 of AZD1222 vaccination. The sequence came from an adult in good health. CDR3: CASSWGLRGTEAFF. In DNA form, the CDR3 reads TGTGCCAGCAGCTGGGGACTGAGAGGCACTGAAGCTTTCTTT.